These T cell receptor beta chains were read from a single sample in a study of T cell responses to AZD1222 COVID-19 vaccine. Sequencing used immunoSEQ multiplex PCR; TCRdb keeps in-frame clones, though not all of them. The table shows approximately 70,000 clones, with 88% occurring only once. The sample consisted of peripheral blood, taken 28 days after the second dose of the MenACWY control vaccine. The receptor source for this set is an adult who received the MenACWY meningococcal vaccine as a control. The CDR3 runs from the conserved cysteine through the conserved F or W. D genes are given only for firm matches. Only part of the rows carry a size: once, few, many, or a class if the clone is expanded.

cdr3_aa: CAWSPSGGLTDTQYF
cdr3_nt: TGTGCCTGGAGTCCTAGCGGGGGGCTCACAGATACGCAGTATTTT
d_call: TRBD2
clone_size: once
v_call: TRBV30
j_call: TRBJ2-3

cdr3_aa: CATSANGQGVPYEQYF
cdr3_nt: TGTGCCACCAGTGCCAATGGACAGGGGGTTCCCTACGAGCAGTACTTC
d_call: TRBD1
clone_size: .
v_call: TRBV24-1
j_call: TRBJ2-7

cdr3_aa: CAGFHRGRDEQYF
cdr3_nt: TGTGCCGGCTTTCACAGGGGGCGAGACGAGCAGTACTTC
d_call: TRBD1
clone_size: .
v_call: TRBV7-2
j_call: TRBJ2-7

cdr3_aa: CASRWTGANQPQHF
cdr3_nt: TGTGCCAGTAGGTGGACAGGAGCCAATCAGCCCCAGCATTTT
d_call: TRBD1
clone_size: .
v_call: TRBV19
j_call: TRBJ1-5

cdr3_aa: CASSLFGGEQGDTQYF
cdr3_nt: TGTGCCAGCAGCTTGTTTGGGGGAGAGCAGGGAGATACGCAGTATTTT
d_call: .
clone_size: few
v_call: TRBV5-6
j_call: TRBJ2-3

cdr3_aa: CASSLGGQGYNSPLHF
cdr3_nt: TGTGCCAGCAGTTTGGGGGGACAGGGGTATAATTCACCCCTCCACTTT
d_call: TRBD1
clone_size: .
v_call: TRBV28
j_call: TRBJ1-6

cdr3_aa: CASSATLGQVSSYEQYF
cdr3_nt: TGTGCCAGCAGTGCGACTTTAGGACAGGTGAGCTCCTACGAGCAGTACTTC
d_call: TRBD1
clone_size: .
v_call: TRBV6-2/TRBV6-3
j_call: TRBJ2-7

cdr3_aa: CASSTPRGGYTF
cdr3_nt: TGTGCCAGCAGTACCCCCCGCGGTGGCTACACCTTC
d_call: .
clone_size: .
v_call: TRBV6-5
j_call: TRBJ1-2

cdr3_aa: CASSSRGGGRVYEQYF
cdr3_nt: TGTGCCAGCAGCTCCCGCGGGGGGGGGAGAGTTTACGAGCAGTACTTC
d_call: TRBD2
clone_size: .
v_call: TRBV7-2
j_call: TRBJ2-7

cdr3_aa: CASSLTGGDGYGYTF
cdr3_nt: TGTGCCAGCAGCCTGACAGGGGGCGATGGCTATGGCTACACCTTC
d_call: TRBD1
clone_size: .
v_call: TRBV13
j_call: TRBJ1-2

cdr3_aa: CASTPMGLAGDEQYF
cdr3_nt: TGTGCCAGCACTCCGATGGGCCTAGCGGGGGACGAGCAGTACTTC
d_call: TRBD2
clone_size: .
v_call: TRBV2
j_call: TRBJ2-7

cdr3_aa: CASSPSRPDTGELFF
cdr3_nt: TGTGCCAGCTCTCCTTCGAGACCTGACACCGGGGAGCTGTTTTTT
d_call: .
clone_size: .
v_call: TRBV18
j_call: TRBJ2-2

cdr3_aa: CASSQERPSRTDTQYF
cdr3_nt: TGCGCCAGCAGCCAAGAGAGGCCTTCCCGCACAGATACGCAGTATTTT
d_call: .
clone_size: few
v_call: TRBV4-3
j_call: TRBJ2-3

cdr3_aa: CASSPERNNEQFF
cdr3_nt: TGCGCCAGCAGCCCGGAGCGAAACAATGAGCAGTTCTTC
d_call: .
clone_size: .
v_call: TRBV5-1
j_call: TRBJ2-1

cdr3_aa: CASSYEGQLIGELFF
cdr3_nt: TGTGCCAGCAGTTATGAGGGACAGCTTATCGGGGAGCTGTTTTTT
d_call: TRBD1
clone_size: .
v_call: TRBV6-5
j_call: TRBJ2-2

cdr3_aa: CASSRLINSGNTIYF
cdr3_nt: TGTGCCAGCAGCCGCCTTATTAACTCTGGAAACACCATATATTTT
d_call: .
clone_size: .
v_call: TRBV7-2
j_call: TRBJ1-3

cdr3_aa: CASSLVRGRSNQPQHF
cdr3_nt: TGTGCCAGCAGTTTGGTGAGGGGACGTAGCAATCAGCCCCAGCATTTT
d_call: .
clone_size: .
v_call: TRBV28
j_call: TRBJ1-5

cdr3_aa: CATSGIRDYSGELFF
cdr3_nt: TGTGCCACCAGTGGCATTAGGGACTATTCCGGGGAGCTGTTTTTT
d_call: TRBD2
clone_size: .
v_call: TRBV24-1
j_call: TRBJ2-2

cdr3_aa: CASTSAGTTNEKLFF
cdr3_nt: TGTGCCAGCACTTCGGCGGGAACAACTAATGAAAAACTGTTTTTT
d_call: .
clone_size: .
v_call: TRBV6-5
j_call: TRBJ1-4

cdr3_aa: CASSPPGSNQPQHF
cdr3_nt: TGTGCCAGCAGTCCTCCGGGTTCAAATCAGCCCCAGCATTTT
d_call: .
clone_size: .
v_call: TRBV2
j_call: TRBJ1-5

cdr3_aa: CASSPLLRQSYEQYF
cdr3_nt: TGTGCCAGCAGTCCCCTCCTTAGACAGTCCTACGAGCAGTACTTC
d_call: .
clone_size: .
v_call: TRBV28
j_call: TRBJ2-7

cdr3_aa: CASRPWDSDSNQPQHF
cdr3_nt: TGTGCCAGTAGGCCTTGGGACAGTGATAGCAATCAGCCCCAGCATTTT
d_call: TRBD1
clone_size: few
v_call: TRBV19
j_call: TRBJ1-5

cdr3_aa: CASSIDHQGAGQPQHF
cdr3_nt: TGTGCCAGTAGTATAGATCATCAGGGGGCTGGGCAGCCCCAGCATTTT
d_call: TRBD1
clone_size: .
v_call: TRBV19
j_call: TRBJ1-5

cdr3_aa: CASSPRTGQGETQYF
cdr3_nt: TGCGCCAGCAGCCCGAGGACAGGGCAAGGGGAGACCCAGTACTTC
d_call: TRBD1
clone_size: .
v_call: TRBV5-1
j_call: TRBJ2-5

cdr3_aa: CASSSGRVIGKPQHF
cdr3_nt: TGTGCCAGCAGTTCCGGGAGGGTAATCGGGAAGCCCCAGCATTTT
d_call: .
clone_size: .
v_call: TRBV6-2/TRBV6-3
j_call: TRBJ1-5

cdr3_aa: CASSYGGNYGYTF
cdr3_nt: TGTGCCAGCAGTTACGGAGGGAACTATGGCTACACCTTC
d_call: .
clone_size: .
v_call: TRBV6-2/TRBV6-3
j_call: TRBJ1-2

cdr3_aa: CASSLGRDLSYNEQFF
cdr3_nt: TGTGCCAGCAGCTTGGGACGGGACCTCTCCTACAATGAGCAGTTCTTC
d_call: .
clone_size: .
v_call: TRBV5-4
j_call: TRBJ2-1

cdr3_aa: CASLAFSGNTIYF
cdr3_nt: TGTGCCAGCCTCGCTTTCTCTGGAAACACCATATATTTT
d_call: .
clone_size: once
v_call: TRBV28
j_call: TRBJ1-3

cdr3_aa: CASRGQGNTEAFF
cdr3_nt: TGTGCCAGCAGAGGACAGGGGAACACTGAAGCTTTCTTT
d_call: TRBD1
clone_size: .
v_call: TRBV27
j_call: TRBJ1-1

cdr3_aa: CASSPVERGIHGYTF
cdr3_nt: TGTGCCAGCTCACCGGTCGAACGAGGGATCCATGGCTACACCTTC
d_call: .
clone_size: .
v_call: TRBV18
j_call: TRBJ1-2

cdr3_aa: CASSPRGDNYEQYF
cdr3_nt: TGTGCCAGCAGCCCCCGGGGGGATAACTACGAGCAGTACTTC
d_call: TRBD2
clone_size: few
v_call: TRBV4-2
j_call: TRBJ2-7

cdr3_aa: CASSVGQGSKNIQYF
cdr3_nt: TGTGCCAGCAGCGTGGGACAGGGGTCCAAAAACATTCAGTACTTC
d_call: TRBD1
clone_size: .
v_call: TRBV13
j_call: TRBJ2-4

cdr3_aa: CASSSRAGYPYEQYF
cdr3_nt: TGTGCCAGCAGCAGCCGGGCCGGCTACCCCTACGAGCAGTACTTC
d_call: .
clone_size: .
v_call: TRBV7-2
j_call: TRBJ2-7

cdr3_aa: CSASGGRSGNTIYF
cdr3_nt: TGCAGTGCTAGTGGGGGACGCTCTGGAAACACCATATATTTT
d_call: .
clone_size: .
v_call: TRBV20-1
j_call: TRBJ1-3

cdr3_aa: CASSPQAGSSYEQYF
cdr3_nt: TGTGCCAGCAGCCCCCAGGCGGGGAGCTCCTACGAGCAGTACTTC
d_call: .
clone_size: .
v_call: TRBV7-3
j_call: TRBJ2-7

cdr3_aa: CASSDNRAQPYEQYF
cdr3_nt: TGTGCCAGCAGCGACAACAGGGCACAACCCTACGAGCAGTACTTC
d_call: .
clone_size: .
v_call: TRBV5-6
j_call: TRBJ2-7

cdr3_aa: CASSLDQGADQPQHF
cdr3_nt: TGTGCCAGCAGCTTAGATCAGGGGGCAGATCAGCCCCAGCATTTT
d_call: TRBD1
clone_size: once
v_call: TRBV11-2
j_call: TRBJ1-5

cdr3_aa: CASSFLGTTSGNTIYF
cdr3_nt: TGTGCCAGCAGCTTCCTAGGAACAACATCTGGAAACACCATATATTTT
d_call: .
clone_size: .
v_call: TRBV11-2
j_call: TRBJ1-3

cdr3_aa: CASSFELGRGPEKLFF
cdr3_nt: TGTGCCAGCAGCTTTGAGTTGGGCAGGGGGCCTGAAAAACTGTTTTTT
d_call: TRBD1
clone_size: .
v_call: TRBV5-5
j_call: TRBJ1-4

cdr3_aa: CSVEKTGENEQFF
cdr3_nt: TGCAGCGTTGAGAAGACAGGGGAAAATGAGCAGTTCTTC
d_call: TRBD1
clone_size: .
v_call: TRBV29-1
j_call: TRBJ2-1

cdr3_aa: CATSRSSDSGNTIYF
cdr3_nt: TGTGCCACCAGCAGATCCTCCGACTCTGGAAACACCATATATTTT
d_call: .
clone_size: .
v_call: TRBV15
j_call: TRBJ1-3

cdr3_aa: CASSRAPGSNQPQHF
cdr3_nt: TGTGCCAGCAGCCGGGCTCCGGGGAGCAATCAGCCCCAGCATTTT
d_call: .
clone_size: .
v_call: TRBV7-2
j_call: TRBJ1-5

cdr3_aa: CASGDGLYGYTF
cdr3_nt: TGTGCCAGCGGTGACGGGCTCTATGGCTACACCTTC
d_call: .
clone_size: .
v_call: TRBV28
j_call: TRBJ1-2

cdr3_aa: CASSLQGYSNQPQHF
cdr3_nt: TGCGCCAGCAGCCTACAGGGCTATAGCAATCAGCCCCAGCATTTT
d_call: .
clone_size: .
v_call: TRBV5-1
j_call: TRBJ1-5

cdr3_aa: CASSGADRETGELFF
cdr3_nt: TGTGCCAGCAGCGGGGCGGACAGAGAGACCGGGGAGCTGTTTTTT
d_call: .
clone_size: .
v_call: TRBV5-4
j_call: TRBJ2-2

cdr3_aa: CASSPWTSSYNEQFF
cdr3_nt: TGTGCCAGCAGCCCCTGGACTAGTTCTTACAATGAGCAGTTCTTC
d_call: TRBD2
clone_size: .
v_call: TRBV11-3
j_call: TRBJ2-1

cdr3_aa: CASSQPPLPSREDEQFF
cdr3_nt: TGCGCCAGCAGCCAACCCCCTTTGCCCAGCAGGGAGGATGAGCAGTTCTTC
d_call: .
clone_size: .
v_call: TRBV4-3
j_call: TRBJ2-1

cdr3_aa: CAISESPGGIYEQYF
cdr3_nt: TGTGCCATCAGTGAGTCCCCAGGGGGCATATACGAGCAGTACTTC
d_call: TRBD1
clone_size: .
v_call: TRBV10-3
j_call: TRBJ2-7

cdr3_aa: CASRETIWGARRYEQYF
cdr3_nt: TGTGCCAGCAGAGAGACTATATGGGGGGCTCGTCGCTACGAGCAGTACTTC
d_call: .
clone_size: .
v_call: TRBV28
j_call: TRBJ2-7

cdr3_aa: CASSTGPIGGYTF
cdr3_nt: TGTGCCAGTAGTACTGGACCCATTGGTGGCTACACCTTC
d_call: .
clone_size: .
v_call: TRBV19
j_call: TRBJ1-2

cdr3_aa: CASSLWQGTDTQYF
cdr3_nt: TGTGCCAGCAGTTTATGGCAGGGGACAGATACGCAGTATTTT
d_call: .
clone_size: .
v_call: TRBV27
j_call: TRBJ2-3

cdr3_aa: CASSFWPGVTEAFF
cdr3_nt: TGCGCCAGCAGCTTTTGGCCGGGGGTCACTGAAGCTTTCTTT
d_call: .
clone_size: few
v_call: TRBV5-1
j_call: TRBJ1-1

cdr3_aa: CASSQERARGVDGYTF
cdr3_nt: TGCGCCAGCAGCCAAGAAAGGGCCAGGGGCGTGGACGGCTACACCTTC
d_call: .
clone_size: .
v_call: TRBV4-3
j_call: TRBJ1-2

cdr3_aa: CASSQDPAGGVYEQYF
cdr3_nt: TGTGCCAGCAGCCAAGATCCAGCGGGGGGCGTCTACGAGCAGTACTTC
d_call: TRBD2
clone_size: .
v_call: TRBV4-2
j_call: TRBJ2-7

cdr3_aa: CASSNSPGQTQYF
cdr3_nt: TGTGCCAGCAGCAATTCACCGGGACAAACGCAGTATTTT
d_call: .
clone_size: .
v_call: TRBV9
j_call: TRBJ2-3